Included here is one T cell receptor (beta chain) sequence, with context. The germline gives CDR1 MGHDK, CDR2 SYGVNS. The CDR3 runs to 14 residues. V was trimmed by 4 bases and J by 1 base, leaving 5 bases between them. Generated by immunoSEQ multiplex PCR, the TCRdb table keeps only in-frame clones and is missing some. The table shows a few hundred thousand clones, with around 85% occurring only once. Across fewer than 25 US areas, participants ranged in age from 18 to 89 years. The data are from a study of blood T cell repertoires in COVID-19. Study at large: PBMCs, B-cell-depleted T cells, or T cells were the source of the cDNA or gDNA that made up the material.

J is TRBJ2-6 and V is TRBV25-1; D unresolved. This sequence originates from a woman in her thirties or forties with acute COVID-19. Sample: PBMCs or T cells enriched from blood (not recorded which). The CDR3 DNA is TGTGCCAGCAGTGCGAGTTCTGGGGCCAACGTCCTGACTTTC. The encoded protein is CASSASSGANVLTF.